This T cell receptor beta chain was sequenced in a study of radiation and T cells in renal cell carcinoma (TCRdb year 2020). For the wider study: The samples were drawn from a clinical trial, where primary renal cell carcinomas were treated with 15 Gy of stereotactic body radiation therapy and then removed by nephrectomy 4 weeks afterward. In total, 50 to 60 samples underwent TCR beta sequencing: roughly 25 tumors plus 27 peripheral blood samples. A total of roughly 4 million unique CDR3 nucleotide sequences, encoding fewer than 3,000,000 unique CDR3 amino acid sequences, were found across all 50 or so samples.

Findings and caveats that apply to the study as a whole: Because the trial had a single-armed design, the trial could not examine how radiation dose or scheduling affected the TCR repertoire. In blood, the top tumor clonotypes increased from baseline to 2 weeks after radiation and then shrank by 4 weeks, which suggests a temporary expansion of tumor-resident clones. Because no pretreatment tumor biopsies were available, whether clonotypes were present in the tumor at baseline could not be determined. Changes in the blood repertoire were not tracked past 4 weeks after treatment.

For CDR1 and CDR2, the germline V gene lists ENHRY and SYGVKD. The junction carries 9 bases between V and J, which are trimmed by 2 bases and 5 bases respectively. The CDR3 measures 13 amino acids from cysteine to phenylalanine. The retained sequence is limited to the CDR3, 39 bases, with the frame set at the first base. The sample's time point label, decoded: blood 2 weeks post-SBRT. The treatment or condition tag for this specimen amounts to: 15 Gy SBRT to primary tumor, nephrectomy 4 weeks later. To track tumor-enriched clonotypes, serial peripheral blood was sampled from radiation-treated patients at baseline and at 2 weeks and 4 weeks after SBRT. Every patient had renal cell carcinoma of clear cell pathology. Genomic DNA for TCR sequencing was prepared using the QIAamp DNA Blood Mini Kit (Qiagen). The analyses included just those samples that passed every quality control check. TCR beta libraries were generated from genomic DNA with the immunoSEQ kit, following the manufacturer's recommendations. To prepare the libraries, a first multiplex PCR with proprietary primers was run, followed by a second PCR that added unique barcodes, and a bead cleanup was done after each round. Each sample batch included a kit-provided positive control reaction and a negative control reaction. The final libraries were assessed on an Agilent 4200 TapeStation D1000 ScreenTape, pooled by volume, and quantified by qPCR. An Illumina NextSeq500 fitted with a MidOutput 150-cycle cartridge performed the sequencing, running 156 Read1 cycles and 15 Index1 cycles with the kit's custom primers. The pooled library was loaded at 1.0 pM, and around 22% PhiX control was spiked in. The original methods were these. The vendor-processed data were analyzed in R, and a clonotype was defined as all T cells that share the same CDR3 nucleotide sequence. In the clone abundance analyses, frequencies in each sample were normalized to that sample's 10,000 most abundant clones. Public T cell clones, averaging fewer than five per sample, were removed before analysis. Tumor-enriched and baseline blood-enriched clonotypes were defined by at least a 32-fold difference in abundance between compartments. A beta-binomial differential abundance model was applied to find clonotypes that expanded or contracted between blood time points. The Baroni-Urbani and Buser coefficient was used to measure tumor-blood repertoire similarity, and groups were compared with two-tailed Wilcoxon tests in R. Sourced from immuneACCESS, this table was stored by TCRdb with only in-frame sequences that have V and J called. A share of the clones is absent; for the studies checked, an unresolved V gene accounts for under half, and the remainder has no known explanation. V and J calls plus clone size are reproduced from that table; the DNA served to infer D and trimming. The sample table contains 120,000 or so clones; only one count was recorded for around 90% of them. Around 6% of the sample goes to the ten largest clones.

Turning to this clone: There is no known antigen for this receptor. One base away there is no much larger clone; base qualities are not given.

This specimen was blood, taken from a patient whose treatment included radiotherapy and nephrectomy. The receptor chain draws on TRBV10-3 and TRBJ2-5, with the D segment identity uncertain. This TCR came from a woman in her seventies with renal cell carcinoma. The CDR3 in this case is CAISETTVETQYF. The bases are TGTGCCATCAGTGAGACGACGGTGGAGACCCAGTACTTC.